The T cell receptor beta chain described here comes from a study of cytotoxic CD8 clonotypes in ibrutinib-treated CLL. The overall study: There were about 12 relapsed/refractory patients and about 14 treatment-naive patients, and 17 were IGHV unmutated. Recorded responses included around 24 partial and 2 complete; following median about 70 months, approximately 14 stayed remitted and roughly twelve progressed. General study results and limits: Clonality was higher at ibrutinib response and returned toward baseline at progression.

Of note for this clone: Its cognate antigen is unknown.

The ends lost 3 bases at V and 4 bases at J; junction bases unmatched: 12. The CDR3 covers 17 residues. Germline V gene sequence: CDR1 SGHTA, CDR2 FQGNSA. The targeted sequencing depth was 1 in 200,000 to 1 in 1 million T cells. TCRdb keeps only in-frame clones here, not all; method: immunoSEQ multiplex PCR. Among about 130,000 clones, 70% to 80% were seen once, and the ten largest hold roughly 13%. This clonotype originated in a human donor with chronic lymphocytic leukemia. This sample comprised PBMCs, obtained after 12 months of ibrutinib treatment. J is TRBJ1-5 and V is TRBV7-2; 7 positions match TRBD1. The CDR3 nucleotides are TGTGCCAGCAGCTTTCGCCCGATCGGCAGGGGGAATCAGCCCCAGCATTTT. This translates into CASSFRPIGRGNQPQHF. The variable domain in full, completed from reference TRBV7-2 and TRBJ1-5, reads GAGVSQSPSNKVTEKGKDVELRCDPISGHTALYWYRQSLGQGLEFLIYFQGNSAPDKSGLPSDRFSAERTGGSVSTLTIQRTQQEDSAVYLCASSFRPIGRGNQPQHFGDGTRLSIL.